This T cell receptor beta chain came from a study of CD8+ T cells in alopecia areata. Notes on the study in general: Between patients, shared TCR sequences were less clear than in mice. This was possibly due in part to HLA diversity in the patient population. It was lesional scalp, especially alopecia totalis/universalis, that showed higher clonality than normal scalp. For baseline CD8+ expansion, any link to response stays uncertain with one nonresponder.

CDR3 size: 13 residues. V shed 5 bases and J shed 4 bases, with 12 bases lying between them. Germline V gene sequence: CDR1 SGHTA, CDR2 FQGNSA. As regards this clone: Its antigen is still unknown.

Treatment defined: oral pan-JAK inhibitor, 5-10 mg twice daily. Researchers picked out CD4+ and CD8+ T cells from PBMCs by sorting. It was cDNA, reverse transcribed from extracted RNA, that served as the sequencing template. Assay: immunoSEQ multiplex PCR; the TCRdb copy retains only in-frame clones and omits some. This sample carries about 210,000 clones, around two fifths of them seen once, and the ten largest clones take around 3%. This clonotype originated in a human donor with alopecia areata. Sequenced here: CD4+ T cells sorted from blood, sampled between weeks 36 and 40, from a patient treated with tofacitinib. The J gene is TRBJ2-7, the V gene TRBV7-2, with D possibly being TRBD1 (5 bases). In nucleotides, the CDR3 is TGTGCCAGCAGCCACCCAGGGTTTTACGAGCAGTACTTC. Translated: CASSHPGFYEQYF. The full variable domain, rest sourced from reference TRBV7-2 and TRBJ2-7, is GAGVSQSPSNKVTEKGKDVELRCDPISGHTALYWYRQSLGQGLEFLIYFQGNSAPDKSGLPSDRFSAERTGGSVSTLTIQRTQQEDSAVYLCASSHPGFYEQYFGPGTRLTVT.